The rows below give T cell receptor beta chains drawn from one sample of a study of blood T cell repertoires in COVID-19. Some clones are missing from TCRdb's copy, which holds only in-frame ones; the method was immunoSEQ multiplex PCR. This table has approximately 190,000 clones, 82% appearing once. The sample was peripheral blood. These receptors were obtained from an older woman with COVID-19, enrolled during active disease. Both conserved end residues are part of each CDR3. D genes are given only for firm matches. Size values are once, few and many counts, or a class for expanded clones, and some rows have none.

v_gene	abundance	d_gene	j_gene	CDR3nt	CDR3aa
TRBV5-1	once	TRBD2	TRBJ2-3	TGCGCCAGCAGCTTGGGGGGCGGGAGGCCTAGCACAGATACGCAGTATTTT	CASSLGGGRPSTDTQYF
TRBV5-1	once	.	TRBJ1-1	TGCGCCAGCAGCTTGGCTACGGGAAACACTGAAGCTTTCTTT	CASSLATGNTEAFF
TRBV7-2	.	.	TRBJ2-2	TGTGCCAGTAGGCCCTCATCGGGGTACGCCGGGGAGCTGTTTTTT	CASRPSSGYAGELFF
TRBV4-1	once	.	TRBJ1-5	TGCGCCAGCAGCCATGACCGACAGGTCCATCAGCCCCAGCATTTT	CASSHDRQVHQPQHF
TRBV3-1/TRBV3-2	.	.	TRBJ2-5	TGTGCCAGCAGCCTCCGGACCCCTCGGGAGGAGACCCAGTACTTC	CASSLRTPREETQYF
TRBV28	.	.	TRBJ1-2	TGTGCCAGCAAACCGATACCAGATGGCTACACCTTC	CASKPIPDGYTF
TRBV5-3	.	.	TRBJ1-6	TGTGCCAGAGCATCCGTGGGGGCAAGGTATTCACCCCTCCACTTT	CARASVGARYSPLHF
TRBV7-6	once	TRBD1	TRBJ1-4	TGTGCCAGCAGCTTAGATGCAGGAGGGGGCGTTTTTGAAAAACTGTTTTTT	CASSLDAGGGVFEKLFF
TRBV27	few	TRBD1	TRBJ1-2	TGTGCCAGCAGTCTGGGGACAGGGCTAAACTATGGCTACACCTTC	CASSLGTGLNYGYTF
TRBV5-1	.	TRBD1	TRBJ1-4	TGCGCCAGCAGCCCCTCCCAGGGGGGTAATGAAAAACTGTTTTTT	CASSPSQGGNEKLFF
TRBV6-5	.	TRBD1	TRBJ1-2	TGTGCCAGCAGGCGGACAGGGTCGGACTATGGCTACACCTTC	CASRRTGSDYGYTF
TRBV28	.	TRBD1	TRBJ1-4	TGTGCCACCCCGGGACAGGGAGATGAAAAACTGTTTTTT	CATPGQGDEKLFF
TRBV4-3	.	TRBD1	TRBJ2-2	TGCGCCAGCAGCCAAAAGGGACAGCTTACGAACACCGGGGAGCTGTTTTTT	CASSQKGQLTNTGELFF
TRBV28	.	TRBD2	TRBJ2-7	TGTGCCAGCAGTTTAGTCTCTAGCGGATTCCTGAGCTCCTACGAGCAGTACTTC	CASSLVSSGFLSSYEQYF
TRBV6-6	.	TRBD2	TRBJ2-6	TGTGCCAGCAGTCCCCGGGACTATAACTCTGGGGCCAACGTCCTGACTTTC	CASSPRDYNSGANVLTF
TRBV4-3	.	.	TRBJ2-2	TGCGCCAGCAGCCGAGACCCCCTTCCCCCCGGGGAGCTGTTTTTT	CASSRDPLPPGELFF
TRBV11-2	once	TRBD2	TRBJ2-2	TGTGCCAGCAGTCGTAGCGGGATTGGGACCGGGGAGCTGTTTTTT	CASSRSGIGTGELFF
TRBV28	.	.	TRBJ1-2	TGTGCCAGCAGCAAGGGGACTGACTATGGCTACACCTTC	CASSKGTDYGYTF
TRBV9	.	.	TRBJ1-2	TGTGCCAGCAGCGTAGGCAGGGGAGGGAAAGGCTACACCTTC	CASSVGRGGKGYTF
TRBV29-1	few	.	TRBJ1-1	TGCAGCGTTGAAGAAGCCAGGGGAACTGAAGCTTTCTTT	CSVEEARGTEAFF
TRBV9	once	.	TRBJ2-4	TGTGCCAGCAGCGTAGTGGTGGCGGGCCTAGCCAAAAACATTCAGTACTTC	CASSVVVAGLAKNIQYF
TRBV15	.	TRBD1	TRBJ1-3	TGTGCCACCAGCTTTCGTCAGGGGGACACCATATATTTT	CATSFRQGDTIYF
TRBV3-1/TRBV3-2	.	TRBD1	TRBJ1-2	TGTGCCAGCAGCCCATCAGACAGGGGGTTGGGCGGCTACACCTTC	CASSPSDRGLGGYTF
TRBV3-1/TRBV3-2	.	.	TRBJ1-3	TGTGCCAGCAGCAACCCCCGGGGGTCCGGAAACACCATATATTTT	CASSNPRGSGNTIYF
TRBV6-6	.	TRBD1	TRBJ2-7	TGTGCCAGCAACCTACAGGGGTACCTCTACGAGCAGTACTTC	CASNLQGYLYEQYF
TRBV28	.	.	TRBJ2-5	TGTGCCAGCAGTCCCGGGGGCGGGAGTAAGACCCAGTACTTC	CASSPGGGSKTQYF
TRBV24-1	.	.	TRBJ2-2	TGTGCCACCGGGCAAACAGGGACCAGTGGCGGAACCGGGGAGCTGTTTTTT	CATGQTGTSGGTGELFF
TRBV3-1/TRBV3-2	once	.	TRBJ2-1	TGTGCCAGCAGCCAAGGGGCTGGCGGGCCCTCCTACAATGAGCAGTTCTTC	CASSQGAGGPSYNEQFF